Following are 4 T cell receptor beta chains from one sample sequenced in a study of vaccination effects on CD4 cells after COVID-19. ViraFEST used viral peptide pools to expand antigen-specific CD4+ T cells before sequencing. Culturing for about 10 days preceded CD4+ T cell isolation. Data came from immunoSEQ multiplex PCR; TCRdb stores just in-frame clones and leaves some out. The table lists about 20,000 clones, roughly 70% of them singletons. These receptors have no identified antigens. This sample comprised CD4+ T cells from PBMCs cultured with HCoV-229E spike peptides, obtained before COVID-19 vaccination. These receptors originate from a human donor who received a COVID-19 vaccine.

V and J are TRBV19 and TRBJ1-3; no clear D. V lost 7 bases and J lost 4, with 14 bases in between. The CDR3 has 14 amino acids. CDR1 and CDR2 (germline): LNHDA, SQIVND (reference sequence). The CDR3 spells CASTRRVPGNTIYF. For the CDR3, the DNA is TGTGCCAGTACTCGCCGGGTGCCGGGAAACACCATATATTTT.

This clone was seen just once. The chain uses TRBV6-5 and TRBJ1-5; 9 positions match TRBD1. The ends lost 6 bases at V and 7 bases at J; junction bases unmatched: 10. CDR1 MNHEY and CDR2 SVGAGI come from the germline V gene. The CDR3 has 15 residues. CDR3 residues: CASRAGTGMEQPQHF. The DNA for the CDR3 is TGTGCCAGCAGGGCCGGGACAGGGATGGAGCAGCCCCAGCATTTT.

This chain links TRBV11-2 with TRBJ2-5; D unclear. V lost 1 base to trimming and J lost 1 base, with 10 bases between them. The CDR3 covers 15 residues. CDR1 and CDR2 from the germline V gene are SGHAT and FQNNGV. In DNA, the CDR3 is TGTGCCAGCAGCTTAGGTGGAACGACCCAAGAGACCCAGTACTTC. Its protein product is CASSLGGTTQETQYF.

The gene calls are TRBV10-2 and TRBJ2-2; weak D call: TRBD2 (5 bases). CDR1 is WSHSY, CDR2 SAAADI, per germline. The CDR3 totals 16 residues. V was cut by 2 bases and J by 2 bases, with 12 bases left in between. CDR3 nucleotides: TGCGCCAGCAGTGAGCCGACTACCTTCAACACCGGGGAGCTGTTTTTT. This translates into CASSEPTTFNTGELFF.